This paragraph covers one T cell receptor (beta chain) sequence. This sample stems from a study of blood T cell repertoires in COVID-19. Study context: Sample material is recorded as cDNA or gDNA derived from T cells, B-cell-depleted T cells, or PBMCs.

The CDR3 totals 14 residues. Germline V CDR1 and CDR2: LGHDT, YNNKEL (reference sequence). The ends were cut back, 1 base at V and 4 bases at J, with 10 bases in the middle. In the original analysis: Amplification with reference gene primers provided the estimates of nucleated cell counts. Libraries were prepared by immunoSEQ multiplex PCR; TCRdb keeps only in-frame clonotypes and omits some of them. V, J and clone size derive from that table, while D and trimming were established from the DNA sequence. This sample has approximately 300,000 clones, with approximately 85% found just once. The V call is TRBV3-1 (or the pseudogene TRBV3-2), the J call TRBJ1-2, with D tentatively TRBD1 (5 bases). The receptor's source is a human donor with COVID-19, enrolled during active disease. The donor label of this sample is uncertain. The sample taken for sequencing was peripheral blood. The CDR3 sequence: CASSQVGGTYGYTF. The CDR3 nucleotides read TGTGCCAGCAGCCAAGTGGGGGGGACCTATGGCTACACCTTC.